This TCR beta chain was retrieved from a study of blood T cell repertoires in COVID-19 (dated by TCRdb to 2018 to 2021). Some background on the complete study: Samples covering the acute and convalescent phases of COVID-19 were provided by collaborators in the United States, Italy and Spain. The material from the prospective study consisted of cDNA or gDNA derived from T cells, B-cell-depleted T cells, or PBMCs. The dataset comprised deeply sampled blood TCRbeta repertoires from subjects exposed to, actively infected with, or recovered from COVID-19. The repertoires were made available in a free public database intended to serve as a resource for research on the immune response to SARS-CoV-2. The samples were drawn from two sources: the first 160 participants of the ongoing ImmuneRACE study, and 1,254 subjects contributed by 6 global collaborators. The sample metadata nearly always contained a de-identified subject ID, COVID-19 status, age in years and sex. Where HLA class I and class II types were available, the types were taken from metadata supplied by the sample provider, not from assay-based typing.

Only one count was recorded for this clone. Its antigen remains unidentified. No base qualities exist here, and no much larger clone lies one base off it. What the study reported, not specific to this receptor: Clinical and demographic metadata were provided uncurated, with the amount varying by source and participant.

For CDR1 and CDR2, the germline V gene (reference sequence) lists LNHDA and SQIVND. The V end gives up 3 bases and the J end 0 bases, leaving 5 bases in the junction not matched to a gene. The CDR3 numbers 16 residues from cysteine through phenylalanine. Here the CDR3 DNA is all that survives: 48 bases in frame from base 1. TCRbeta CDR3 regions were amplified from genomic DNA by means of the immunoSEQ Assay, a bias-controlled multiplex PCR. As for how the authors treated the data: The number of nucleated cells in each sample was estimated by amplification of reference gene primers within the assay. To quantify the absolute abundance of each unique TCRbeta CDR3 rearrangement, sequence reads were collapsed and filtered. For each sample, productive Simpson clonality was calculated as the square root of Simpson's diversity index over productive rearrangements. Sourced from immuneACCESS, this table was stored by TCRdb with only in-frame sequences that have V and J called. A share of the clones is absent; for the studies checked, an unresolved V gene accounts for under half, and the remainder has no known explanation. D and trimming were read from the DNA, whereas the V and J calls and clone size are those reported in that table. The sample table records about 180,000 clones; nearly 80% of these occur just once. The ten largest account for about 25% of the sample.

Collaborating institutions collected whole blood in K2EDTA tubes following their own protocols. For TCRbeta analysis, collaborators shipped samples in one of three forms: frozen whole blood, isolated PBMCs, or DNA extracted from either of those sample types. The receptor was derived from a woman between 70 and 85 years old with acute or convalescent COVID-19. The chain couples TRBV19 to TRBJ2-1; a stretch of 7 junction bases matches TRBD2. Sequenced: peripheral blood. The DNA sequence is as follows: TGTGCCAGTAGTATTGTGGGAGGGCGCTCCTACAATGAGCAGTTCTTC. Its protein is CASSIVGGRSYNEQFF.